These 24 T cell receptor beta chains share one sample of origin, sequenced in a study of shared clonotypes between healthy human individuals. Measured with immunoSEQ multiplex PCR; TCRdb has only the in-frame clones, and not every one. The repertoire consists of about 2.4 million clones, with approximately 93% occurring once and the leading ten covering 0.35% to 0.45%. The material sequenced was naive CD4+ T cells from PBMCs. Specified subset: CD45RA+ positively selected. The origin of the receptors is a man younger than 30 in good health. Some clones in this sample may be carry-over from other donors' samples.

CDR3 bases: TGTGCCAGCAGTTTAGCAGCTAATCAGCCCCAGCATTTT. Its protein is CASSLAANQPQHF. The chain combines TRBV28 with TRBJ1-5; D not resolved. The V gene lost 2 bases and the J gene lost 4 bases, with 6 bases spanning the gap. This CDR3 is built from 13 residues. Germline V lookup: CDR1 MDHEN, CDR2 SYDVKM.

This clone appeared a single time. The V call is TRBV5-1, the J call TRBJ2-5; D is unresolved. Per the germline V gene, CDR1 is SGHRS and CDR2 is YFSETQ. The germline V and J ends were trimmed by 4 bases and 1 base, with 8 bases remaining between them. The CDR3 sequence is 13 residues long. The DNA for the CDR3 is TGCGCCAGCAGCCTCAAAGGCCAAGAGACCCAGTACTTC. Translating gives CASSLKGQETQYF.

The rearrangement links TRBV5-1 to TRBJ2-7, with D possibly being TRBD2 (6 bases). This CDR3 has 14 amino acids. Germline V gene data show CDR1 as SGHRS and CDR2 as YFSETQ. V gave up 4 bases and J gave up 5 bases, with 16 bases separating them. The CDR3 nucleotides are TGCGCCAGCAGCCTAATTCTCGGGAGCCACGAGCAGTACTTC. Protein product: CASSLILGSHEQYF.

The rearrangement joins TRBV2 to TRBJ2-1; TRBD2 matches 12 bases. Germline CDR1 and CDR2: SNHLY and FYNNEI. The junction had 12 bases not matched to a gene; V was cut back by 5 bases and J by 7 bases. This CDR3 spans 17 amino acids. CDR3: CASSTPLAGGPGNEQFF. CDR3 nucleotide sequence: TGTGCCAGCAGTACCCCCCTAGCGGGAGGGCCGGGGAATGAGCAGTTCTTC. Drawing the rest from reference TRBV2 and TRBJ2-1, the complete variable domain is EPEVTQTPSHQVTQMGQEVILRCVPISNHLYFYWYRQILGQKVEFLVSFYNNEISEKSEIFDDQFSVERPDGSNFTLKIRSTKLEDSAMYFCASSTPLAGGPGNEQFFGPGTRLTVL.

This rearrangement joins TRBV27 to TRBJ2-5; 10 bases map to TRBD1. Germline-derived CDR1 and CDR2 are MNHEY and SMNVEV (reference sequence). The CDR3 runs 15 residues. The J segment lost 5 bases and the V segment lost 8 bases, leaving 11 bases of the junction unmatched. The CDR3 spells CASSGQGGAWETQYF. DNA for the CDR3: TGTGCCAGCTCCGGACAGGGGGGAGCCTGGGAGACCCAGTACTTC.

The chain employs TRBV6-6 and TRBJ1-1, with a weak D call TRBD1 (5 bases). The CDR3 length is 13 residues. The germline CDR1 and CDR2 sequences are MNHNY and SVGAGI (reference sequence). With 5 bases removed from V and 6 bases from J, the gap between germline ends came to 13 bases. As DNA, the CDR3 is TGTGCCAGCAGTATCGGGACCCTAGCTGAAGCTTTCTTT. It specifies CASSIGTLAEAFF.

V gene TRBV2 combines with J gene TRBJ2-3, with 13 bases that match TRBD2. The CDR3 contains 16 residues. V shed 6 bases, J shed 8 bases, and the junction held 11 bases outside the gene matches. The germline V gene has CDR1 SNHLY and CDR2 FYNNEI. CDR3 bases: TGTGCCAGCAGGCCCGGGACTAGCGGGACCGCGGGTACGCAGTATTTT. Residues: CASRPGTSGTAGTQYF.

This clone turned up a few times. At the DNA level, this CDR3 is encoded by other sequences in the same sample as well. The chain uses TRBV5-1 and TRBJ2-5; 12 nucleotides line up with TRBD2. The germline V gene has CDR1 SGHRS and CDR2 YFSETQ. CDR3 length: 16 amino acids. The V segment lost 4 bases and the J segment 0 bases; nucleotides outside the gene matches: 4. The CDR3 sequence: CASSPGLAGHQETQYF. DNA for the CDR3: TGCGCCAGCAGCCCCGGACTAGCGGGACACCAAGAGACCCAGTACTTC.

This clone appeared a single time. The V and J genes are TRBV4-3 and TRBJ1-2, with D maybe TRBD1 (5 bases). CDR3 length: 14 amino acids. Germline V gene sequence: CDR1 LGHNA, CDR2 YSLEER. V was cut by 5 bases and J by 4 bases, with 14 bases left in between. CDR3 DNA: TGCGCCAGCAGCGCCATTGCAGGGCTCTATGGCTACACCTTC. Protein sequence: CASSAIAGLYGYTF.

The gene calls are TRBV5-1 and TRBJ2-5; 11 bases match TRBD2. J lost 3 bases, V lost 6 bases, and 4 bases had no gene match. The CDR3 has 14 residues. Germline CDR1 and CDR2: SGHRS and YFSETQ. The CDR3 sequence: CASTELAGEETQYF. The DNA for the CDR3 is TGCGCCAGCACGGAACTAGCGGGAGAAGAGACCCAGTACTTC.

V is TRBV18 and J is TRBJ1-2, with D possibly being TRBD1 (5 bases). Germline V CDR1 and CDR2: KGHSH, LQKENI. The CDR3 spans 14 residues. Trimming stripped 2 bases from V and 7 bases from J, with 14 bases between. CDR3: CASSPGGERTGYTF. The DNA of the CDR3 is TGTGCCAGCTCACCAGGAGGGGAGCGGACTGGCTACACCTTC.

The J gene is TRBJ1-1, the V gene TRBV5-6, with 8 bases that match TRBD1. Germline assignment: CDR1 SGHDT and CDR2 YYEEEE. The V and J ends lost 4 bases and 0 bases, in that order; junction bases with no gene match: 8. CDR3 length: 16 amino acids. The CDR3 DNA sequence: TGTGCCAGCAGCCCGACAGGGGCTCTTATGAACACTGAAGCTTTCTTT. Translation: CASSPTGALMNTEAFF. Full variable domain (remainder filled in from reference TRBV5-6 and TRBJ1-1): DAGVTQSPTHLIKTRGQQVTLRCSPKSGHDTVSWYQQALGQGPQFIFQYYEEEERQRGNFPDRFSGHQFPNYSSELNVNALLLGDSALYLCASSPTGALMNTEAFFGQGTRLTVV.

V is TRBV18 and J is TRBJ1-6; possible D gene TRBD1, 5 bases. V lost 6 bases, J lost 10 bases, and 19 bases lay in between. CDR3 length: 15 amino acids. The germline V gene has CDR1 KGHSH and CDR2 LQKENI. The CDR3, as DNA: TGTGCCAGCTCTCACGACACGGGGGGTCGGTCACCCCTCCACTTT. Encoded protein: CASSHDTGGRSPLHF.

The chain couples TRBV6-5 to TRBJ2-7, with TRBD1 matching over 7 bases. CDR1 MNHEY and CDR2 SVGAGI come from the germline V gene. CDR3 length equals 15 residues. The junction had 10 bases not matched to a gene; V was cut back by 8 bases and J by 0 bases. The CDR3 DNA is TGTGCCAGCTCCAAAAGGGGACAGTACTCCTACGAGCAGTACTTC. It is translated as CASSKRGQYSYEQYF.

The chain employs TRBV6-1 and TRBJ1-5; D is ambiguous. From germline, CDR1 is MNHNS and CDR2 SASEGT. Trimming shortened V by 6 bases and J by 1 base, and 13 bases separated the two germline ends. The CDR3 totals 15 residues. The CDR3 reads CASSVDGGSNQPQHF. In DNA form, the CDR3 reads TGTGCCAGCAGCGTGGACGGAGGGAGCAATCAGCCCCAGCATTTT.

Written as DNA, the CDR3 is TGTGCCAGCAGCTTCCTACCGGGACAAGGAGATTATAGCAATCAGCCCCAGCATTTT. As protein: CASSFLPGQGDYSNQPQHF. The gene calls are TRBV5-5 and TRBJ1-5; weak D call: TRBD1 (6 bases). There are 19 residues in the CDR3. CDR1 is SGHKS, CDR2 YYEKEE, per germline (reference sequence). The ends were cut back, 2 bases at V and 0 bases at J, with 21 bases in the middle.

V and J are TRBV7-2 and TRBJ2-3; 7 nucleotides align to TRBD2. This CDR3 spans 17 amino acids. With V trimmed by 1 base and J by 1 base, 8 bases remained unmatched. Germline CDR1 reads SGHTA; CDR2 reads FQGNSA. This chain's CDR3 is CASSLGFGGGGTDTQYF. The CDR3 DNA reads as TGTGCCAGCAGCTTAGGGTTCGGGGGAGGGGGCACAGATACGCAGTATTTT. The variable domain in full, completed from reference TRBV7-2 and TRBJ2-3, reads GAGVSQSPSNKVTEKGKDVELRCDPISGHTALYWYRQSLGQGLEFLIYFQGNSAPDKSGLPSDRFSAERTGGSVSTLTIQRTQQEDSAVYLCASSLGFGGGGTDTQYFGPGTRLTVL.

Concerning this clone: The identical CDR3 is also encoded by other nucleotide sequences in the sample. CDR3 DNA sequence: TGTGCCAGCAGCCCTGACAGGGGGCGTGAGACCCAGTACTTC. It yields the protein CASSPDRGRETQYF. V is TRBV7-2 and J is TRBJ2-5; TRBD1 agrees at 10 bases. The junction had 5 bases not matched to a gene; V was cut back by 5 bases and J by 5 bases. Germline CDR1 reads SGHTA; CDR2 reads FQGNSA. The CDR3 runs to 14 residues.

The J gene is TRBJ1-1, the V gene TRBV9; TRBD1 might be the D (6 bases). V was cut by 4 bases and J by 11 bases, with 18 bases left in between. Germline values: CDR1 SGDLS, CDR2 YYNGEE. The CDR3 is made up of 13 amino acids. The CDR3 sequence is CASSPGGGGSAFF. Here the CDR3 DNA reads TGTGCCAGCAGCCCCGGAGGGGGGGGATCTGCTTTCTTT.

This clone is a singleton in its sample. The chain couples TRBV27 to TRBJ1-1; no clear D gene. The CDR3 is made up of 16 amino acids. Germline-derived CDR1 and CDR2 are MNHEY and SMNVEV (reference sequence). Trimming took off 0 bases at V and 1 base at J, with 12 bases between the two ends. CDR3 sequence (DNA): TGTGCCAGCAGTTTATCGCCGGGCTTCACGAACACTGAAGCTTTCTTT. This sequence encodes CASSLSPGFTNTEAFF.

Only one count was recorded for this clone. The CDR3 bases are TGCAGCGTTGATCGGAAGGGGTCCTACGAGCAGTACTTC. It specifies CSVDRKGSYEQYF. The chain is built from TRBV29-1 and TRBJ2-7; perhaps TRBD1 as D (5 bases). Between the trimmed V and J ends, which lost 3 bases and 1 base, there was a span of 10 bases. The CDR3 totals 13 residues. Germline V gene sequence: CDR1 SQVTM, CDR2 ANQGSEA.

The chain has TRBV28 and TRBJ2-3; D assignment may be TRBD1 or TRBD2 (5 bases each). The germline V gene has CDR1 MDHEN and CDR2 SYDVKM. This CDR3 is built from 13 residues. V was cut by 3 bases and J by 5 bases, with 9 bases left in between. CDR3 protein: CASSFRERDTQYF. In DNA, the CDR3 is TGTGCCAGCAGTTTCAGGGAGAGAGATACGCAGTATTTT.

The V gene is TRBV2, the J gene TRBJ2-1; the match to TRBD2 covers 12 bases. The CDR3 runs to 16 residues. Trimming cost V 3 bases and J 6 bases; bases outside gene matches: 6. The germline CDR1 and CDR2 sequences are SNHLY and FYNNEI. This chain's CDR3 is CASSEWASGRGNEQFF. The CDR3 DNA is TGTGCCAGCAGTGAGTGGGCTAGCGGGAGGGGCAATGAGCAGTTCTTC.

The V call is TRBV19, the J call TRBJ2-1, with D tentatively TRBD1 or TRBD2 (5 bases each). The CDR3 spans 15 residues. The germline V and J ends were trimmed by 0 bases and 11 bases, with 17 bases remaining between them. Germline CDR1 LNHDA, CDR2 SQIVND (reference sequence). The CDR3 DNA follows: TGTGCCAGTAGTATAGAAACGGGGCCTACAATGAAGCAGTTCTTC. Translated: CASSIETGPTMKQFF.